This TCR beta chain was retrieved from a study of T cell changes during pregnancy in multiple sclerosis (dated by TCRdb to the late 2010s). A note on the overall study: Changes in the T cell repertoire over the course of pregnancy were examined in this study in women with multiple sclerosis.

At the junction V is shortened by 5 bases and J by 3 bases, with 2 bases in between. CDR1 and CDR2, looked up from the germline V gene, are SGHTA and FQGNSA. From the cysteine up to the phenylalanine, the CDR3 has a length of 11 residues. The kept DNA is CDR3 alone, 33 bases in frame from the first base. As to this clone: Its cognate antigen has yet to be identified. No base qualities exist here, and no much larger clone lies one base off it.

The library was built by means of the immunoSEQ multiplex PCR assay. TCRdb's version of the immuneACCESS table is confined to in-frame rearrangements and falls short of the full clone set. An unresolved V gene accounts for under half of the shortfall where checked; the remainder is of unknown origin. This sample comprises approximately 90,000 clones, just under 95% of them detected only once. The ten most abundant clones make up approximately 0.8% of the sample. The TCR was taken from a female donor with multiple sclerosis, enrolled in a pregnancy study. Source: peripheral blood, taken in the third trimester of pregnancy. The sequence joins TRBV7-2 to TRBJ2-4, with an unclear D gene assignment. The CDR3 protein sequence reads: CASSLKNIQYF. The DNA is as follows: TGTGCCAGCAGCCTCAAAAACATTCAGTACTTC.